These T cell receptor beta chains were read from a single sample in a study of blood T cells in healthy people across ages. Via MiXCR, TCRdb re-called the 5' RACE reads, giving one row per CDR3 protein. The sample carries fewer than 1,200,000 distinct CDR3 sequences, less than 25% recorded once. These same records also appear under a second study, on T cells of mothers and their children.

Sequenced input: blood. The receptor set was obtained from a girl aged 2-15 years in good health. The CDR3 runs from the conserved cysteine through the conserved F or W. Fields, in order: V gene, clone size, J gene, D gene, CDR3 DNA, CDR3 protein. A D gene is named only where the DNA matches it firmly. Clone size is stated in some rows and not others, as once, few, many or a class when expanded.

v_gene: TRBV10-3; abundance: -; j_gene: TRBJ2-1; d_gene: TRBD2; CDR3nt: TGTGCCATCAGTGAGGGGCGACTAGCGGGAAATGAGCAGTTCTTC; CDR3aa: CAISEGRLAGNEQFF
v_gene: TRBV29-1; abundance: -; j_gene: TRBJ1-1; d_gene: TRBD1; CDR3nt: TGCAGCGTGCGTGGGGGACAGCTCCTGAACACTGAAGCTTTCTTT; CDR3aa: CSVRGGQLLNTEAFF
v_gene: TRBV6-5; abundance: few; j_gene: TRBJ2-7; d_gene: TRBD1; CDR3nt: TGTGCCAGCAGTGGGACAGGGCAAGACGAGCAGTACTTC; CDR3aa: CASSGTGQDEQYF
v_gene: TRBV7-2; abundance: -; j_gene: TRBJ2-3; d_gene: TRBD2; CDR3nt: TGTGCCTGCAGCTTGACTAGCGGGGGTATGGATACGCAGTATTTT; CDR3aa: CACSLTSGGMDTQYF
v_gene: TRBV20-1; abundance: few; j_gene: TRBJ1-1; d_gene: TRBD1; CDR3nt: TGCAGTGCTTCGCCCAGGGGGTGGAACACTGAAGCTTTCTTT; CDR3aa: CSASPRGWNTEAFF
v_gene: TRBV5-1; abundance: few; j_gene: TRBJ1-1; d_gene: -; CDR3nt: TGCGCCAGCAGCTTGGTTGGGACCGATAACACTGAAGCTTTCTTT; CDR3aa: CASSLVGTDNTEAFF
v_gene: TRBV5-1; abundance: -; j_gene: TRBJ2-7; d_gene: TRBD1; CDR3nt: TGCGCCAGCAGCCAAAAACCGCCGGGACAGGGTTTCTACGAGCAGTACTTC; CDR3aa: CASSQKPPGQGFYEQYF
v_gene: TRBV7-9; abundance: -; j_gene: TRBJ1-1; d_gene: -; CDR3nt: TGTGCCAGCAGCTTAATGAACGGGCGAAAGGGGGGCACTGAAGCTTTCTTT; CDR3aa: CASSLMNGRKGGTEAFF
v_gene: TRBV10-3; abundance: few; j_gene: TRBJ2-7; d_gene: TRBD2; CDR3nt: TGTGCCATCAGCGGGACTAGCGGGAGAACGGACGAGCAGTACTTC; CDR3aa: CAISGTSGRTDEQYF
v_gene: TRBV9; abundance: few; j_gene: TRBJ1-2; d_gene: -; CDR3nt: TGTGCCAGCAGCGCCTCCCGATGGGGCTACACCTTC; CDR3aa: CASSASRWGYTF
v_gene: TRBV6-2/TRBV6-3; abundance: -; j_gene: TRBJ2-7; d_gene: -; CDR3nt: TGTGCCAGCAGGACTAGAGTCGGGACAGAGCTTAACGAGCAGTACTTC; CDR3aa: CASRTRVGTELNEQYF
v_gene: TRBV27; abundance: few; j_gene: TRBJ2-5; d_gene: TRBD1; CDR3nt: TGTGCCAGCAGTTTAGTAATGGCAGGGGGCTTCACTCAAGAGACCCAGTACTTC; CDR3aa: CASSLVMAGGFTQETQYF
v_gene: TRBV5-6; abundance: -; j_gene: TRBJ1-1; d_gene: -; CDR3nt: TGTGCCAGCAGCTTCTCTCCGTCGAACACTGAAGCTTTCTTT; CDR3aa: CASSFSPSNTEAFF
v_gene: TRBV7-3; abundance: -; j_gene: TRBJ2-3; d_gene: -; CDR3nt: TGTGCCAGCAGCCCTCATGGACGCGGGGTCTCCACAGATACGCAGTATTTT; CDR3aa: CASSPHGRGVSTDTQYF
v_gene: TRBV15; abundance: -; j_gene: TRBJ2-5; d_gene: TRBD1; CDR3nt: TGTGCCACCAGCAGGGATACAGGGGGCGAGGAGACCCAGTACTTC; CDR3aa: CATSRDTGGEETQYF
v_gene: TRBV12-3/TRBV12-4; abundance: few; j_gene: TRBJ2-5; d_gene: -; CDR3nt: TGTGCCAGCAGACCCGACGAAGAAGAGACCCAGTACTTC; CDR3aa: CASRPDEEETQYF
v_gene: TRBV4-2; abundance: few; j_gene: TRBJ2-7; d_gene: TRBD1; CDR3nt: TGTGCCAGCAGCCTCCCGACGAAGGGGGACAGGTCCTACGAGCAGTACTTC; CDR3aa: CASSLPTKGDRSYEQYF
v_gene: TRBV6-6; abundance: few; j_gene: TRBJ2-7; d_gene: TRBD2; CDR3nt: TGTGCCAGCAGTTACGGGGCGGGAGGAGGCGAGCAGTACTTC; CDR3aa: CASSYGAGGGEQYF
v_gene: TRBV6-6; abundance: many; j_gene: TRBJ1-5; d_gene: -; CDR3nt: TGTGCCAGCAGTTACAGGGGAGGAGGCAATCAGCCCCAGCATTTT; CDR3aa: CASSYRGGGNQPQHF
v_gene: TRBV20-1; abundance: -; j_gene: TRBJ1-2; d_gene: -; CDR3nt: TGCAGTCCAGGCGGGGGCCACACCTTC; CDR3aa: CSPGGGHTF
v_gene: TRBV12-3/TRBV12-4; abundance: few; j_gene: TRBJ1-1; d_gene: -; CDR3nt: TGTGCCAGCAGTTCCCCCGGCCGCGCCGAAGCTTTCTTT; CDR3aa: CASSSPGRAEAFF
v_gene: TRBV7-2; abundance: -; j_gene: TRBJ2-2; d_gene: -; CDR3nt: TGTGCCAGCAGCTTAGGGGCACAGCCATTCATCGACACCGGGGAGCTGTTTTTT; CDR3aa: CASSLGAQPFIDTGELFF
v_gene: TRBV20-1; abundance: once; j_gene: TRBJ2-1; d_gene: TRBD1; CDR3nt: TGCAGTGCCAAAAGGACAGGGGACGTCCACAATGAGCAGTTCTTC; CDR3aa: CSAKRTGDVHNEQFF
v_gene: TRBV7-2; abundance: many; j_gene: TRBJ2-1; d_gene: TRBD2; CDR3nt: TGTGCCAGCAGCTTGCTAGCGGGAGGTAATGAGCAGTTCTTC; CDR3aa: CASSLLAGGNEQFF
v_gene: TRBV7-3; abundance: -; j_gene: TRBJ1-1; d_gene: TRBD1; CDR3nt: TGTGCCAGCAGCTCAACCCGCCCAGGGGGGACCACTGAAGCTTTCTTT; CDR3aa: CASSSTRPGGTTEAFF
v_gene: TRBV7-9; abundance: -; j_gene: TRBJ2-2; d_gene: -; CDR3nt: TGTGCCAGCAGCTTACAGTTTCCAGCGGAGCTGTTTTTT; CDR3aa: CASSLQFPAELFF
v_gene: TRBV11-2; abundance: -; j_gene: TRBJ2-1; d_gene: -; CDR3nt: TGTGCCAGCAGCTTAGTAAAGGGGGGAGTGGAGCAGTTCTTC; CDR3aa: CASSLVKGGVEQFF
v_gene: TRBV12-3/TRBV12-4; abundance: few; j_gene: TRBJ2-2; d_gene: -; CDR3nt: TGTGCCAGCAGCCCGACAGGAAAAACCGGGGAGCTGTTTTTT; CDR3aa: CASSPTGKTGELFF
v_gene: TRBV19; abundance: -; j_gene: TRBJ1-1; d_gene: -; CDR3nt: TGTGCCAGTAGTACAACACAGAACACTGAAGCTTTCTTT; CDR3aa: CASSTTQNTEAFF
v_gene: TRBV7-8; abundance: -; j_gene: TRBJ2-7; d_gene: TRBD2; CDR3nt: TGTGCCAGCAGCCTGAGTCCGGGACTAGCGCCCTACGAGCAGTACTTC; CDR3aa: CASSLSPGLAPYEQYF
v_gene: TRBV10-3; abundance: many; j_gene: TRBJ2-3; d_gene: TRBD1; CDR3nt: TGTGCCACCGCCGATATGGACAGGGGACTCACAGATACGCAGTATTTT; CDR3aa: CATADMDRGLTDTQYF
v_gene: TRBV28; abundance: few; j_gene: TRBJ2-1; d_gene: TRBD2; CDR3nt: TGTGCCAGCAGCCCAGCCGGACTAGCGGAATTCCTAGGGTTCTTC; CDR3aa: CASSPAGLAEFLGFF
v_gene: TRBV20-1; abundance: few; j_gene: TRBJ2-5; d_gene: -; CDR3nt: TGCAGTGCTAGAGATCCCCAGGTTGAGACCCAGTACTTC; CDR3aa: CSARDPQVETQYF
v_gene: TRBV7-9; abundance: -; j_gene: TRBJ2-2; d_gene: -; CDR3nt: TGTGCCAGCAGCCCCTGGGCAGGGAACACCGGGGAGCTGTTTTTT; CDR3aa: CASSPWAGNTGELFF